This TCR beta chain was captured by sequencing in a study of OX40 agonist ivuxolimab in advanced cancers. Overall study: Dose-escalation cases comprised hepatocellular carcinoma, melanoma, renal cell or head and neck cancer. Earlier anti-PD-1, anti-PD-L1 or anti-CTLA-4 therapy was permitted; roughly 42% had received some.

Measured with immunoSEQ multiplex PCR; TCRdb has only the in-frame clones, and not every one. The data hold roughly 100,000 clones, with about 80% observed a single time. In this sample, this clone turned up a few times. The TCR sequence derives from an adult with an advanced solid tumor such as melanoma, head and neck, liver or kidney cancer. Sequencing was performed on CD4+ or CD8+ T cells sorted from blood, taken in a trial of the OX40 agonist ivuxolimab.

The CDR3 reads CAISENSGEQYF. CDR3 DNA sequence: TGTGCCATCAGTGAAAATAGCGGCGAGCAGTACTTC. The chain joins TRBV10-3 to TRBJ2-7; a weak D match, TRBD2 (6 bases). The CDR3 contains 12 residues. V was clipped by 3 bases and J by 6 bases, with 9 bases between them. CDR1 and CDR2 from the germline V gene are ENHRY and SYGVKD.